The rows below give T cell receptor beta chains drawn from one sample of a study of cytomegalovirus exposure and HLA in healthy donors. TCRdb's copy holds only in-frame clones and misses some; the assay was immunoSEQ multiplex PCR. Of 120,000 or so clones listed, around 79% were seen once; the top ten hold around 1.3%. Source material: PBMCs. These receptors were taken from a woman in her twenties or thirties in good health and CMV-seronegative. Both conserved end residues are trimmed from each CDR3. The order of the fields is clone size, V gene, CDR3 protein. The size field is filled for only some rows; it gives once, few, many or a size class.

NA,TRBV25-1,ASSVAGLGGAF
once,TRBV5-4,ASSLEDRTQF
NA,TRBV28,ASLGAGGSNQPQH
NA,TRBV10-3,AINRGLGTDTQY
NA,TRBV6-5,ASSRLLEREKLF
NA,TRBV20-1,SARVGAEAF
NA,TRBV6-5,ASRGSGSSNQPQH
NA,TRBV6-5,ASRLTGYSNQPQH
NA,TRBV11-2,ASSLVPGGASGNTIY
NA,TRBV2,ASLGQGTWSYT
NA,TRBV19,ASSGSGLAFPQF
NA,TRBV6-5,ASSYSGADTDTQY
NA,TRBV4-3,ASSQDPRGRSGEQY
NA,TRBV5-6,ASSSRLRVYEQY
few,TRBV7-9,AGERTGVYTQY
NA,TRBV5-1,ASSSYRGVDEQY
NA,TRBV19,ASSHAGQPQH
NA,TRBV6-5,ASSEGAGNEKLF
NA,TRBV2,ATPGTGAYNEQF
NA,TRBV30,AWSLGQGASGNTIY
NA,TRBV19,LQGAPVKYEQY
NA,TRBV10-3,AISGGLAGVSYEQY
few,TRBV4-3,ASSQDRDRDSYEQY
once,TRBV4-3,ASSQDLSSGRGDEQY
NA,TRBV18,ASSPQNGQAEAF
few,TRBV6-5,ASSPATGNQPQH
NA,TRBV6-5,ASSYAAGEQY
NA,TRBV6-5,ASSNLRDTYGYT
NA,TRBV11-2,ASSPVGRGIKETQY
NA,TRBV2,ASIPSAGIADTQY
NA,TRBV6-5,ASSYSTSGAYEQY
NA,TRBV5-4,ASSLVAGGGEQF
NA,TRBV7-9,ASSNPGQGPYEQY
NA,TRBV28,ASRQADRAHGYT
NA,TRBV4-3,ASSPDRAGEAF
NA,TRBV25-1,ASSLQGAQDYGYT
NA,TRBV11-2,ASSLDFGLAGPAYEQY
NA,TRBV7-2,ASSLGGTASYEQY
once,TRBV4-3,ASSQDSGAFRAGELF
NA,TRBV9,ASSSRDSGTSNYGYT
NA,TRBV28,AGLRDRVNQPQH
NA,TRBV6-1,ASSDRGGNEKLF
NA,TRBV10-3,AAASGQGGNQPQH
once,TRBV7-8,ASSLWMTSGTYNEQF
few,TRBV5-5,ASSSSGGINSPLH
NA,TRBV30,AWSVLLREPSNEQF
few,TRBV7-2,ASNPSGGRGEQY
NA,TRBV19,ASSRQGFGEKLF
NA,TRBV7-8,ASSLRDRDPEAF
NA,TRBV9,ASSVEVTPFYGYT
NA,TRBV7-6,ASSLASLAGRDTQY
NA,TRBV19,ATRTGKLDGYT
NA,TRBV11-1,ASSRGLNYEQY
few,TRBV11-2,ASSMTSGTYNEQF
NA,TRBV6-5,ASSLFRRGTEAF